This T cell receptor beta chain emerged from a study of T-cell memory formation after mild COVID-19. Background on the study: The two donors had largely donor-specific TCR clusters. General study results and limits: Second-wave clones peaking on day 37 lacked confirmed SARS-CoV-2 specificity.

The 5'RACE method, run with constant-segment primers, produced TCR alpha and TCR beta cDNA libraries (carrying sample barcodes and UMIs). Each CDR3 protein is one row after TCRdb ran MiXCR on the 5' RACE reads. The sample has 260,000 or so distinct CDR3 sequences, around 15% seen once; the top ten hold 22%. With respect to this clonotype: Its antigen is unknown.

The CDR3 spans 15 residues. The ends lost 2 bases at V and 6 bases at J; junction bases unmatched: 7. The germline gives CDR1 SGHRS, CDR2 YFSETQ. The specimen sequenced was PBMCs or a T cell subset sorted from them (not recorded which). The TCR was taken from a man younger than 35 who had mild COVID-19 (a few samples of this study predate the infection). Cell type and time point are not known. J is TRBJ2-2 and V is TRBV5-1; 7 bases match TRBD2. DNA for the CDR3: TGCGCCAGCAGCTTCGGACTAGGAGGGGCCGGGGAGCTGTTTTTT. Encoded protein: CASSFGLGGAGELFF.